This T cell receptor beta chain was identified in a study of cytomegalovirus exposure and HLA in healthy donors. This clone was observed a handful of times. V shed 0 bases and J 8 bases; nucleotides not matched to a gene: 2. The length of the CDR3 is 14 residues. Germline values: CDR1 WNHNN, CDR2 SYGVQD (reference sequence). 60 Vbeta and 13 Jbeta primers were used in PCR. Sequencing used immunoSEQ multiplex PCR; TCRdb keeps in-frame clones, though not all of them. The sample holds approximately 160,000 clones; roughly 79% are singletons and the top ten take 7.4%. The TCR was taken from a male donor in good health and CMV-seropositive. The chain couples TRBV10-1 to TRBJ1-4, with TRBD1 matching 8 bases. The source material was PBMCs. The CDR3, as DNA: TGCGCCAGCAGTGAGTCCGGGACAGGAGAAAAACTGTTTTTT. Translated, it gives CASSESGTGEKLFF.